These 14 T cell receptor beta chains were all obtained from the same sample, sequenced in a study of T cells after yellow fever vaccination. In TCRdb, the 5' RACE reads were re-called with MiXCR into one record per CDR3 protein. Seen here are about 340,000 distinct CDR3 sequences, roughly an eighth observed once, and the top ten hold 3.2%. Sample: CD4+ T cells sorted from PBMCs, taken 15 days after the yellow fever booster vaccination. These receptors were obtained from a man between 18 and 29 years old who received the YFV17D yellow fever vaccine.

This clonotype has more than one count but fewer than ten. This chain connects TRBV3-1 to TRBJ1-5, with TRBD1 matching over 9 bases. The CDR3 length is 15 residues. Germline V gives CDR1 LGHDT, CDR2 YNNKEL (reference sequence). V trimming: 0 bases; J trimming: 7 bases; junction bases outside the gene matches: 4. The CDR3 coding sequence is TGTGCCAGCAGCCAAGACATGACAGGGGGACAGCCCCAGCATTTT. Amino acids: CASSQDMTGGQPQHF.

The V and J genes are TRBV3-1 and TRBJ2-3, with D possibly being TRBD1 or TRBD2 (6 bases each). The CDR3 totals 14 residues. Germline V gene data show CDR1 as LGHDT and CDR2 as YNNKEL (reference sequence). The germline V and J ends were trimmed by 2 bases and 6 bases, with 12 bases remaining between them. The CDR3 spells CASSQSWGADTQYF. The CDR3 DNA follows: TGTGCCAGCAGCCAAAGCTGGGGGGCGGATACGCAGTATTTT.

J is TRBJ1-2 and V is TRBV5-1; 7 bases match TRBD1. This CDR3 spans 17 amino acids. Germline-derived CDR1 and CDR2 are SGHRS and YFSETQ. Trimming took 3 bases from V and 3 from J; bases not matched to a gene: 14. CDR3 bases: TGCGCCAGCAGCTCCGCCGGGATACAGGGGACAGACTATGGCTACACCTTC. Translated, it gives CASSSAGIQGTDYGYTF.

The J gene is TRBJ2-6, the V gene TRBV7-3, with 9 bases aligning to TRBD1. CDR1 SGHTA and CDR2 FQGTGA come from the germline V gene. Trimming removed 1 base from V and 0 bases from J; junction bases left unmatched: 7. The CDR3 spans 19 residues. Written as DNA, the CDR3 is TGTGCCAGCAGCTTAAATAGGCGGGACAGGGCCTCTGGGGCCAACGTCCTGACTTTC. The encoded protein is CASSLNRRDRASGANVLTF. The full variable domain, in which reference TRBV7-3 and TRBJ2-6 provide the parts outside the CDR3, is GAGVSQTPSNKVTEKGKYVELRCDPISGHTALYWYRQSLGQGPEFLIYFQGTGAADDSGLPNDRFFAVRPEGSVSTLKIQRTERGDSAVYLCASSLNRRDRASGANVLTFGAGSRLTVL.

This clonotype was seen many times. This sequence joins TRBV5-1 and TRBJ1-5, with D perhaps TRBD1 (5 bases). The germline gives CDR1 SGHRS, CDR2 YFSETQ. V was shortened by 1 base and J by 4 bases, with 9 bases between the two germline ends. This CDR3 comprises 14 residues. CDR3 in amino acids: CASSLTGENQPQHF. In nucleotides, the CDR3 is TGCGCCAGCAGCTTGACAGGAGAGAATCAGCCCCAGCATTTT.

This clonotype was counted a few times. The J gene is TRBJ2-3, the V gene TRBV7-9; 10 positions match TRBD2. V gave up 6 bases and J gave up 3 bases; unmatched junction bases: 6. The CDR3 is made up of 15 amino acids. CDR1 SEHNR and CDR2 FQNEAQ come from the germline V gene (reference sequence). CDR3 nucleotides: TGTGCCAGCAGTTCTAGCGGGGGCCGAACAGATACGCAGTATTTT. This sequence encodes CASSSSGGRTDTQYF. Full variable domain (rest looked up from reference TRBV7-9 and TRBJ2-3): DTGVSQNPRHKITKRGQNVTFRCDPISEHNRLYWYRQTLGQGPEFLTYFQNEAQLEKSRLLSDRFSAERPKGSFSTLEIQRTEQGDSAMYLCASSSSGGRTDTQYFGPGTRLTVL.

The J gene is TRBJ1-4, the V gene TRBV20-1; D not resolved. V lost 6 bases and J lost 0, with 8 bases in between. The CDR3 length is 13 residues. The germline V gene has CDR1 DFQATT and CDR2 SNEGSKA (reference sequence). The CDR3 nucleotides are TGCAGTGCCCGGAGAACAACTAATGAAAAACTGTTTTTT. It yields the protein CSARRTTNEKLFF.

This clonotype was detected a few times. This chain uses TRBV5-1 with TRBJ2-5, with D maybe TRBD2 (5 bases). V was pared by 0 bases and J by 4 bases, with 13 bases between. The CDR3 covers 15 residues. CDR1 is SGHRS and CDR2 is YFSETQ in the germline V gene. The CDR3 sequence: CASSLATVEGETQYF. CDR3 DNA: TGCGCCAGCAGCTTGGCCACCGTTGAGGGAGAGACCCAGTACTTC. The full variable domain, with the rest looked up from reference TRBV5-1 and TRBJ2-5, is KAGVTQTPRYLIKTRGQQVTLSCSPISGHRSVSWYQQTPGQGLQFLFEYFSETQRNKGNFPGRFSGRQFSNSRSEMNVSTLELGDSALYLCASSLATVEGETQYFGPGTRLLVL.

J is TRBJ1-1 and V is TRBV20-1; the match to TRBD1 covers 7 bases. The CDR3 covers 13 residues. CDR1 is DFQATT and CDR2 is SNEGSKA in the germline V gene (reference sequence). Unmatched junction bases numbered 5, after V lost 7 bases and J lost 0 bases. The CDR3 is CSVWGQLNTEAFF. Here the CDR3 DNA reads TGCAGTGTCTGGGGACAGCTGAACACTGAAGCTTTCTTT.

This clonotype was recorded a few times. The V gene is TRBV29-1, the J gene TRBJ2-5; D may be TRBD2 (6 bases). The CDR3 contains 13 residues. The V end lost 4 bases, the J end lost 1 base, and 10 bases lay between the germline ends. The germline V gene encodes CDR1 SQVTM and CDR2 ANQGSEA. The CDR3 sequence is CSVVRDLQETQYF. The CDR3 nucleotides are TGCAGCGTTGTGCGGGACCTCCAAGAGACCCAGTACTTC.

This clonotype came up a few times. In DNA form, the CDR3 reads TGTGCCAGCAGATCGGGAAGGGCTAACACTGAAGCTTTCTTT. Encoded protein: CASRSGRANTEAFF. The V gene is TRBV12-3 or TRBV12-4, the J gene TRBJ1-1, with D unresolved. The CDR3 has 14 residues. V lost 6 bases to trimming and J lost 2 bases, with 13 bases between them.

The J gene is TRBJ2-1, the V gene TRBV11-2; D gene ambiguous. The V end was cut by 1 base, the J end by 4 bases, with 8 bases between. CDR1 SGHAT and CDR2 FQNNGV come from the germline V gene. CDR3 length: 14 residues. The CDR3 coding sequence is TGTGCCAGCAGCTTAGTTGGCAGGTACAATGAGCAGTTCTTC. Translation gives CASSLVGRYNEQFF.

This clonotype was counted only a few times. The chain combines TRBV20-1 with TRBJ2-3, with unresolved D. The CDR3 runs 11 residues. Germline V lookup: CDR1 DFQATT, CDR2 SNEGSKA (reference sequence). V was cut by 3 bases and J by 6 bases, with 7 bases left in between. In DNA form, the CDR3 reads TGCAGTGCTAGGTTAGCTGATACGCAGTATTTT. Translating it yields CSARLADTQYF.

The rearrangement joins TRBV18 to TRBJ2-6; D is tentatively TRBD1 or TRBD2 (5 bases each). Deletions cut 6 bases from V and 2 bases from J, with 17 bases between. Germline CDR1 KGHSH, CDR2 LQKENI. The length of the CDR3 is 17 residues. The CDR3 nucleotides are TGTGCCAGCTCCCGGGGACCTACAGGAGCTGGGGCCAACGTCCTGACTTTC. Translation gives CASSRGPTGAGANVLTF.